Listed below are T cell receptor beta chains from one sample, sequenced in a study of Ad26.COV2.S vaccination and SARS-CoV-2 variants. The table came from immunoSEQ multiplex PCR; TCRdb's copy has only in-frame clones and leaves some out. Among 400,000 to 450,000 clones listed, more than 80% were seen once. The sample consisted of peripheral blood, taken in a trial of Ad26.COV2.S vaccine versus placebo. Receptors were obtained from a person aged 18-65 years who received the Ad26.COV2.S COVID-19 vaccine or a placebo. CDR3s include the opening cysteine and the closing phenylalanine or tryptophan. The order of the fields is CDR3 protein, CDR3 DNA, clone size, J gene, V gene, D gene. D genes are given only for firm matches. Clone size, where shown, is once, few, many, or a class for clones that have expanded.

CDR3: CASSPGALQPQHF; DNA: TGTGCCAGCTCACCTGGGGCACTTCAGCCCCAGCATTTT; size: .; J: TRBJ1-5; V: TRBV18; D: .
CDR3: CASSREPGQGGGYTF; DNA: TGTGCCAGCAGCCGAGAACCGGGACAGGGTGGAGGCTACACCTTC; size: .; J: TRBJ1-2; V: TRBV7-9; D: TRBD1
CDR3: CASSYGAHTNEQFF; DNA: TGTGCCAGCAGTTATGGGGCACATACTAATGAGCAGTTCTTC; size: .; J: TRBJ2-1; V: TRBV6-5; D: .
CDR3: CASSLMNTPQETQYF; DNA: TGCGCCAGCAGCTTGATGAACACCCCCCAAGAGACCCAGTACTTC; size: .; J: TRBJ2-5; V: TRBV5-1; D: .
CDR3: CASRTRTATNEKLFF; DNA: TGTGCCAGCAGGACCCGGACAGCAACTAATGAAAAACTGTTTTTT; size: .; J: TRBJ1-4; V: TRBV6-5; D: .
CDR3: CASSQDLERFNQPQHF; DNA: TGCGCCAGCAGCCAAGATCTGGAGAGATTCAATCAGCCCCAGCATTTT; size: .; J: TRBJ1-5; V: TRBV4-1; D: .
CDR3: CASSSPPYDEQYF; DNA: TGTGCCAGCAGTTCCCCCCCTTACGACGAGCAGTACTTC; size: .; J: TRBJ2-7; V: TRBV6-6; D: .
CDR3: CASSLGPHGTGELFF; DNA: TGTGCCAGCAGCTTAGGGCCTCACGGGACCGGGGAGCTGTTTTTT; size: .; J: TRBJ2-2; V: TRBV7-2; D: .
CDR3: CASSTDTTDMNTEAFF; DNA: TGTGCCAGTAGTACGGACACCACCGACATGAACACTGAAGCTTTCTTT; size: .; J: TRBJ1-1; V: TRBV19; D: .
CDR3: CASSPPTGQVPVYEQYF; DNA: TGTGCCAGCTCACCACCGACGGGACAGGTCCCCGTCTACGAGCAGTACTTC; size: .; J: TRBJ2-7; V: TRBV18; D: TRBD1
CDR3: CASSHNWDPQFF; DNA: TGTGCCAGCAGCCACAACTGGGACCCGCAGTTCTTC; size: .; J: TRBJ2-1; V: TRBV7-9; D: .
CDR3: CASSYFGNTEAFF; DNA: TGTGCCAGCAGTTACTTCGGGAACACTGAAGCTTTCTTT; size: .; J: TRBJ1-1; V: TRBV6-6; D: .
CDR3: CASSSPRGLNTEAFF; DNA: TGTGCCAGCAGCTCCCCTAGGGGTCTGAACACTGAAGCTTTCTTT; size: .; J: TRBJ1-1; V: TRBV11-2; D: .
CDR3: CASSDRGTTYEQYF; DNA: TGTGCCAGCAGCGACAGGGGTACTACCTACGAGCAGTACTTC; size: .; J: TRBJ2-7; V: TRBV13; D: TRBD1
CDR3: CASTNRGDTDTQYF; DNA: TGTGCCAGTACCAACCGAGGGGACACAGATACGCAGTATTTT; size: .; J: TRBJ2-3; V: TRBV19; D: .
CDR3: CASSSLRAGELFF; DNA: TGTGCCAGTAGTTCTCTGCGTGCTGGGGAGCTGTTTTTT; size: .; J: TRBJ2-2; V: TRBV19; D: .
CDR3: CASSVVTGGEQYF; DNA: TGTGCCAGCAGCGTAGTTACTGGAGGGGAGCAGTACTTC; size: .; J: TRBJ2-7; V: TRBV9; D: .
CDR3: CATTLGPSDEQFF; DNA: TGTGCCACCACCTTAGGACCGAGCGATGAGCAGTTCTTC; size: once; J: TRBJ2-1; V: TRBV15; D: .
CDR3: CASSQPGTGQETQYF; DNA: TGTGCCAGCAGCCAACCCGGGACAGGTCAAGAGACCCAGTACTTC; size: .; J: TRBJ2-5; V: TRBV5-4; D: TRBD1
CDR3: CASSISGGSYNEQFF; DNA: TGTGCCAGTAGTATATCAGGAGGGTCCTACAATGAGCAGTTCTTC; size: .; J: TRBJ2-1; V: TRBV19; D: .
CDR3: CASSLGGNYGYTF; DNA: TGTGCCAGCAGCTTAGGAGGGAACTATGGCTACACCTTC; size: .; J: TRBJ1-2; V: TRBV7-3; D: .
CDR3: CASSPRPAGDNIQYF; DNA: TGTGCCAGCAGCCCCCGTCCAGCGGGAGACAACATTCAGTACTTC; size: .; J: TRBJ2-4; V: TRBV9; D: TRBD2
CDR3: CASSEEQGYNEQFF; DNA: TGCGCCAGCAGTGAGGAACAGGGATACAATGAGCAGTTCTTC; size: .; J: TRBJ2-1; V: TRBV10-1; D: .
CDR3: CASSLRDVTNYGYTF; DNA: TGTGCCAGCAGCCTTCGGGACGTCACTAACTATGGCTACACCTTC; size: .; J: TRBJ1-2; V: TRBV3-1/TRBV3-2; D: .
CDR3: CASSSTLAGRGQETQYF; DNA: TGCGCCAGCAGCTCCACTCTAGCGGGACGGGGTCAAGAGACCCAGTACTTC; size: .; J: TRBJ2-5; V: TRBV5-1; D: TRBD2
CDR3: CASSPLTENQPQHF; DNA: TGTGCCAGCAGTCCCTTGACAGAGAATCAGCCCCAGCATTTT; size: .; J: TRBJ1-5; V: TRBV27; D: .
CDR3: CASSPRQGWDTEAFF; DNA: TGTGCCAGCAGCCCCCGGCAGGGGTGGGACACTGAAGCTTTCTTT; size: .; J: TRBJ1-1; V: TRBV3-1/TRBV3-2; D: .
CDR3: CAWSIGTYDNEQFF; DNA: TGTGCCTGGAGTATCGGGACGTACGACAATGAGCAGTTCTTC; size: once; J: TRBJ2-1; V: TRBV30; D: .
CDR3: CASSPATVLQETQYF; DNA: TGTGCCAGCAGCCCGGCGACAGTCCTCCAAGAGACCCAGTACTTC; size: .; J: TRBJ2-5; V: TRBV5-8; D: .
CDR3: CASSQGGNSNEQFF; DNA: TGTGCCAGCAGCCAAGGCGGGAATAGCAATGAGCAGTTCTTC; size: .; J: TRBJ2-1; V: TRBV3-1/TRBV3-2; D: .
CDR3: CASSKEAGGYIPGELFF; DNA: TGTGCCAGTAGTAAAGAGGCGGGAGGGTATATTCCCGGGGAGCTGTTTTTT; size: few; J: TRBJ2-2; V: TRBV19; D: TRBD2
CDR3: CASTTGPSPLHF; DNA: TGTGCCAGCACCACAGGACCCTCACCCCTCCACTTT; size: once; J: TRBJ1-6; V: TRBV28; D: .
CDR3: CASSLGVGYEQFF; DNA: TGTGCCAGCAGCTTAGGGGTGGGGTATGAGCAGTTCTTC; size: .; J: TRBJ2-1; V: TRBV7-9; D: .
CDR3: CASSLVAKPEAFF; DNA: TGTGCCAGCAGCTTGGTTGCGAAACCCGAAGCTTTCTTT; size: few; J: TRBJ1-1; V: TRBV5-4; D: .
CDR3: CASSPRDRAYTEAFF; DNA: TGTGCCAGCAGCCCCCGGGACAGGGCTTACACTGAAGCTTTCTTT; size: once; J: TRBJ1-1; V: TRBV11-1; D: TRBD1
CDR3: CASSLAGGSTDTQYF; DNA: TGTGCCAGCAGCTTAGCGGGAGGGAGCACAGATACGCAGTATTTT; size: .; J: TRBJ2-3; V: TRBV3-1/TRBV3-2; D: TRBD2
CDR3: CASSTPAGNTEAFF; DNA: TGTGCCAGTAGTACCCCAGCAGGGAACACTGAAGCTTTCTTT; size: .; J: TRBJ1-1; V: TRBV19; D: .
CDR3: CASRPLPGLAGGETQYF; DNA: TGTGCCAGCAGACCCCTCCCCGGACTAGCGGGAGGAGAGACCCAGTACTTC; size: .; J: TRBJ2-5; V: TRBV28; D: TRBD2
CDR3: CASSGTGTDTQYF; DNA: TGTGCCAGCAGCGGGACAGGGACAGATACGCAGTATTTT; size: .; J: TRBJ2-3; V: TRBV5-4; D: TRBD1
CDR3: CASSPEGSGNQPQHF; DNA: TGTGCCAGCTCACCAGAGGGAAGTGGCAATCAGCCCCAGCATTTT; size: .; J: TRBJ1-5; V: TRBV18; D: .
CDR3: CASSQVPFGLAETGELFF; DNA: TGTGCCAGCAGCCAAGTTCCATTCGGACTAGCGGAGACCGGGGAGCTGTTTTTT; size: .; J: TRBJ2-2; V: TRBV3-1/TRBV3-2; D: TRBD2
CDR3: CAWSQGGTKNIQYF; DNA: TGTGCCTGGAGCCAGGGGGGTACCAAAAACATTCAGTACTTC; size: once; J: TRBJ2-4; V: TRBV30; D: .
CDR3: CASSPGAVGQPQHF; DNA: TGTGCCAGCAGCCCGGGGGCCGTAGGTCAGCCCCAGCATTTT; size: .; J: TRBJ1-5; V: TRBV6-6; D: .
CDR3: CASSLGENQETQYF; DNA: TGCGCCAGCAGCTTGGGGGAAAACCAAGAGACCCAGTACTTC; size: .; J: TRBJ2-5; V: TRBV5-1; D: .
CDR3: CATSRDSGQDTEAFF; DNA: TGTGCCACCAGCAGAGATTCAGGGCAAGACACTGAAGCTTTCTTT; size: .; J: TRBJ1-1; V: TRBV15; D: .
CDR3: CASGLTETKNIQYF; DNA: TGTGCCAGCGGACTGACGGAGACCAAAAACATTCAGTACTTC; size: .; J: TRBJ2-4; V: TRBV7-8; D: .
CDR3: CASSLPQVRKEQFF; DNA: TGTGCCAGCAGTTTGCCCCAGGTGAGGAAGGAGCAGTTCTTC; size: .; J: TRBJ2-1; V: TRBV6-2/TRBV6-3; D: .
CDR3: CASSPYVGEFYEQYF; DNA: TGTGCCAGCAGCCCCTACGTCGGGGAATTCTACGAGCAGTACTTC; size: .; J: TRBJ2-7; V: TRBV7-2; D: .
CDR3: CASSPDSEKLFF; DNA: TGCGCCAGCAGCCCGGACAGTGAAAAACTGTTTTTT; size: .; J: TRBJ1-4; V: TRBV5-1; D: .
CDR3: CASSQLARREIEQYF; DNA: TGTGCCAGCAGCCAGCTAGCCAGGAGGGAGATCGAGCAGTACTTC; size: .; J: TRBJ2-7; V: TRBV3-1/TRBV3-2; D: .
CDR3: CASSLTGRQETQYF; DNA: TGCGCCAGCAGCCTAACAGGAAGACAAGAGACCCAGTACTTC; size: .; J: TRBJ2-5; V: TRBV5-1; D: .
CDR3: CASTLDRQTTGELFF; DNA: TGTGCCAGCACTCTTGACAGACAGACCACCGGGGAGCTGTTTTTT; size: once; J: TRBJ2-2; V: TRBV6-5; D: .
CDR3: CASSLHGTGINQEQYF; DNA: TGTGCCAGCAGTCTTCACGGGACAGGGATAAATCAGGAGCAGTACTTC; size: .; J: TRBJ2-7; V: TRBV28; D: TRBD1
CDR3: CASSQGLGARDYEQYF; DNA: TGTGCCAGCAGCCAAGGGCTAGGGGCGAGAGACTACGAGCAGTACTTC; size: .; J: TRBJ2-7; V: TRBV4-2; D: .
CDR3: CASSLSLSYGYTF; DNA: TGTGCCAGCAGTTTGAGTCTTAGCTATGGCTACACCTTC; size: .; J: TRBJ1-2; V: TRBV12-3/TRBV12-4; D: .